The rows below give T cell receptor beta chains drawn from one sample of a study of T cell responses to AZD1222 COVID-19 vaccine. Sequencing was performed with immunoSEQ multiplex PCR; in TCRdb, only in-frame clones are kept and a portion is missing. The sample has approximately 220,000 clones, 85% to 95% seen once; the top ten hold approximately 1%. Sequencing used peripheral blood, obtained on day 0 of MenACWY control vaccination. Receptors were obtained from an adult in good health. CDR3s include the opening cysteine and the closing phenylalanine or tryptophan. Fields, in order: D gene, J gene, clone size, V gene, CDR3 DNA, CDR3 protein. D genes are given only for firm matches. Clone size is shown for a subset of rows, as once, few, many or a class of expanded clone.

TRBD1 TRBJ1-5 - TRBV7-9 TGTGCCAGCAGCTTATTCATGGGGACAGGGGAATATAGCAATCAGCCCCAGCATTTT CASSLFMGTGEYSNQPQHF
- TRBJ2-3 - TRBV6-5 TGTGCCAGCAGTTACTCGGGACGGCGACAGGCAGATACGCAGTATTTT CASSYSGRRQADTQYF
TRBD1 TRBJ1-3 - TRBV4-1 TGCGCCAGCAGCCAAACAGGGGCGATTAGTAGCTCTGGAAACACCATATATTTT CASSQTGAISSSGNTIYF
- TRBJ1-1 - TRBV15 TGTGCCACCAGCAGAGTGCCTAGCACTGAAGCTTTCTTT CATSRVPSTEAFF
- TRBJ2-6 - TRBV5-4 TGTGCCAGCAGTCTTCCGTCAGGGGCGCGTGGGGCCAACGTCCTGACTTTC CASSLPSGARGANVLTF
TRBD1 TRBJ1-2 - TRBV18 TGTGCCAGCTCACTTTTGGACAGGGGTAAAGGCTACACCTTC CASSLLDRGKGYTF
TRBD2 TRBJ2-2 - TRBV18 TGTGCCAGCTCACCACCGGGACTAGCGGGAAGAGGCGGGGAGCTGTTTTTT CASSPPGLAGRGGELFF
TRBD1 TRBJ1-2 - TRBV3-1/TRBV3-2 TGTGCCAGCAGCTTTAGTGGGCAGGGGGGTTATGGCTACACCTTC CASSFSGQGGYGYTF
- TRBJ1-1 - TRBV29-1 TGCAGCGTGGGGGACATTGAAGCTTTCTTT CSVGDIEAFF
- TRBJ2-2 - TRBV2 TGTGCCAGCAGCTACCACACCGGGGAGCTGTTTTTT CASSYHTGELFF
- TRBJ1-6 - TRBV6-4 TGTGCCAGCAGTGACTCTGGCCTAGGGGATTCACCCCTCCACTTT CASSDSGLGDSPLHF
- TRBJ1-6 - TRBV7-6 TGTGCCAGCAGTCGACAGATGAGCAATTCACCCCTCCACTTT CASSRQMSNSPLHF
- TRBJ2-3 - TRBV18 TGTGCCAGCTCACCGAGCCTAACAAAGACAGATACGCAGTATTTT CASSPSLTKTDTQYF
- TRBJ1-1 - TRBV29-1 TGCAGCGTTGAAGAGACCATGAACACTGAAGCTTTCTTT CSVEETMNTEAFF
- TRBJ1-1 - TRBV7-2 TGTGCCAGCAGCCCTTACACCAACCCGAACACTGAAGCTTTCTTT CASSPYTNPNTEAFF
- TRBJ1-2 - TRBV6-5 TGTGCCAGCAGAGACCCAGGGAACTATGGCTACACCTTC CASRDPGNYGYTF
TRBD1 TRBJ1-2 - TRBV28 TGTGCCAGCAGTCAGGGGGCGCAGCATGGCTACACCTTC CASSQGAQHGYTF
- TRBJ1-1 - TRBV7-2 TGTGCCAGCAGCCCCGTCCCTAGCAGGGACACTGAAGCTTTCTTT CASSPVPSRDTEAFF
- TRBJ2-1 - TRBV23-1 TGCGCCAGCAGGGCCCAAAACAATGAGCAGTTCTTC CASRAQNNEQFF
TRBD1 TRBJ1-5 - TRBV19 TGTGCCAGTAGTAGAGGGACAGGGGGCGACCAGCCCCAGCATTTT CASSRGTGGDQPQHF
TRBD1 TRBJ2-7 - TRBV7-6 TGTGCCAGCAGCTTAGCGGGACAGCACTACGAGCAGTACTTC CASSLAGQHYEQYF
TRBD1 TRBJ1-3 - TRBV30 TGTGCCTGGAGTGTAATCGACAGGGGGCGAATTTCTGGAAACACCATATATTTT CAWSVIDRGRISGNTIYF
- TRBJ1-5 - TRBV28 TGTGCCAGCGCGGGGGGGCGTCTTCAGCCCCAGCATTTT CASAGGRLQPQHF
TRBD1 TRBJ2-1 many TRBV19 TGTGCCAGTAGGGGACAGGGGGCCTACAATGAGCAGTTCTTC CASRGQGAYNEQFF
- TRBJ2-6 - TRBV9 TGTGCCAGCAGCGTAGTGACTGATGGGGCCAACGTCCTGACTTTC CASSVVTDGANVLTF
TRBD1 TRBJ1-5 - TRBV29-1 TGCAGCGTCGGAGGACAGGGTAATCAGCCCCAGCATTTT CSVGGQGNQPQHF
TRBD1 TRBJ2-2 - TRBV7-2 TGTGCCAGCAGCGCCCGACAGGGGACCGGGGAGCTGTTTTTT CASSARQGTGELFF
- TRBJ2-1 - TRBV7-3 TGTGCCAGCCCTGCCCATGGGGGGACAGATTACAATGAGCAGTTCTTC CASPAHGGTDYNEQFF
- TRBJ2-7 - TRBV12-3/TRBV12-4 TGTGCCAGCAGTTTGTTCAACTACGAGCAGTACTTC CASSLFNYEQYF
TRBD2 TRBJ2-7 once TRBV15 TGTGCCACCAGCAGAGATGTAGCGGGAGAGCAGTACTTC CATSRDVAGEQYF
- TRBJ1-2 - TRBV30 TGTGCCTGGAGCCAGGATCCTCTGAGCTATGGCTACACCTTC CAWSQDPLSYGYTF
- TRBJ1-6 - TRBV10-3 TGTGCCATCAGGGACACGACTAATTCACCCCTCCACTTT CAIRDTTNSPLHF
TRBD1 TRBJ1-5 - TRBV19 TGTGCCAGTAGTATTTTCCCGACAGGGAATGGCAATCAGCCCCAGCATTTT CASSIFPTGNGNQPQHF